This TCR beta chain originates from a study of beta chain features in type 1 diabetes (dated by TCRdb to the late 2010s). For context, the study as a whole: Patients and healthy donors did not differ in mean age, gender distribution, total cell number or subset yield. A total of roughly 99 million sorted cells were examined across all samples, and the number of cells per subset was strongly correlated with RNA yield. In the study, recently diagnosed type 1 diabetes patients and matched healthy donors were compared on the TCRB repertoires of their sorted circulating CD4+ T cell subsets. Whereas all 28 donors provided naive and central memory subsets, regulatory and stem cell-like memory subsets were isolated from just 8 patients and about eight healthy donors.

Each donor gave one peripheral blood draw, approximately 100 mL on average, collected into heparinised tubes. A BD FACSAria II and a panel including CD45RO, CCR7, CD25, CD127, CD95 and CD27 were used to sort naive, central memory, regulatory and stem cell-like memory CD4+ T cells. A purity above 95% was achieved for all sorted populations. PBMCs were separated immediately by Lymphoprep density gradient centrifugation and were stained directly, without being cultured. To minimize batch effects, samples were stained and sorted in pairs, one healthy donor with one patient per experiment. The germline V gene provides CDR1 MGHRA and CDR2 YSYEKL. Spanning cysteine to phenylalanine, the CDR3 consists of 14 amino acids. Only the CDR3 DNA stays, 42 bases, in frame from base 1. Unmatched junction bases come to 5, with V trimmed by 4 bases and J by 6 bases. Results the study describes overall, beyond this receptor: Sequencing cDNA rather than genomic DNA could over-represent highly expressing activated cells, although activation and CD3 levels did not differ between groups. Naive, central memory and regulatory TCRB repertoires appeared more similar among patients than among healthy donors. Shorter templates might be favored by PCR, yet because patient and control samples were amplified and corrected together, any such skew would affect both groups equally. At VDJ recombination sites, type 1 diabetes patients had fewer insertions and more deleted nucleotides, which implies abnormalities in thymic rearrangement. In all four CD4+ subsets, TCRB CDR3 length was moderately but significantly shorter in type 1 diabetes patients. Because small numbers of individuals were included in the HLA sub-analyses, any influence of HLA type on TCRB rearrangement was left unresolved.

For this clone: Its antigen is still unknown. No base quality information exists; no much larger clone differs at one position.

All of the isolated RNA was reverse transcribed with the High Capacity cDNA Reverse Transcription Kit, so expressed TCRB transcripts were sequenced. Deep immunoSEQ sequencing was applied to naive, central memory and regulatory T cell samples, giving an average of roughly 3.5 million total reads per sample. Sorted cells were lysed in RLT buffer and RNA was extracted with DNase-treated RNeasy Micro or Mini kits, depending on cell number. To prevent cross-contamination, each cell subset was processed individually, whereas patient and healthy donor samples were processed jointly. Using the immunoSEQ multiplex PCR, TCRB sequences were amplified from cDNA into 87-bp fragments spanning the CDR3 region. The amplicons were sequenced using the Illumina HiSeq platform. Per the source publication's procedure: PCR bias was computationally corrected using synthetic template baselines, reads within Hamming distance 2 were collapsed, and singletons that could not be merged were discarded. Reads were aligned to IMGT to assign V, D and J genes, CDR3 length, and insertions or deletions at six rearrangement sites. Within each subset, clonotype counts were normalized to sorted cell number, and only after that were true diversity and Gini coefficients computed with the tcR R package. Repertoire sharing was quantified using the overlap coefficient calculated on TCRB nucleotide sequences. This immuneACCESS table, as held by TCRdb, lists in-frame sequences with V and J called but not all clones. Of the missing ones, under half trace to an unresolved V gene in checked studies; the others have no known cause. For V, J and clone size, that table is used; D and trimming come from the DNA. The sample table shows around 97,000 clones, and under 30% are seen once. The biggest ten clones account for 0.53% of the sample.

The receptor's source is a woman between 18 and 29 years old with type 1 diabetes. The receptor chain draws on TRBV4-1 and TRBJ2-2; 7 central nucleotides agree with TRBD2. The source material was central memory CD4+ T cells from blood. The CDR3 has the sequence CASSRGSTSGELFF. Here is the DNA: TGCGCCAGCAGCCGCGGGAGCACGTCCGGGGAGCTGTTTTTT.